These T cell receptor beta chains were read from a single sample in a study of shared clonotypes between healthy human individuals. TCRdb's table, derived via immunoSEQ multiplex PCR, lists solely in-frame clones and lacks some. This sample has approximately 940,000 clones, with over 60% found just once. Specimen: memory CD4+ T cells sorted from blood. The receptors originated from a man younger than 35 in good health. Both conserved end residues are part of each CDR3. The D gene is left open where the match is weak. The size of a clone is reported for some rows only, either as once, few or many, or as a class for expanded clones.

size,V,J,D,length,CDR3,DNA
-,TRBV5-1,TRBJ1-1,-,14,CASSTPSGNTEAFF,TGCGCCAGCAGCACCCCCTCCGGGAACACTGAAGCTTTCTTT
-,TRBV6-5,TRBJ1-3,-,13,CASGKASGNTIYF,TGTGCCAGCGGCAAAGCCTCTGGAAACACCATATATTTT
-,TRBV28,TRBJ2-3,-,15,CASTDRGSGTDTQYF,TGTGCCAGCACCGACCGGGGGTCGGGCACAGATACGCAGTATTTT
-,TRBV7-2,TRBJ2-2,-,15,CASSAGTGFAGELFF,TGTGCCAGCAGCGCGGGGACCGGGTTCGCCGGGGAGCTGTTTTTT
-,TRBV6-1,TRBJ2-2,-,15,CASNPRGPNTGELFF,TGTGCCAGCAACCCAAGGGGCCCGAACACCGGGGAGCTGTTTTTT
few,TRBV12-5,TRBJ1-5,-,13,CASGSTGNQPQHF,TGTGCTAGTGGATCAACAGGGAATCAGCCCCAGCATTTT
-,TRBV5-1,TRBJ2-1,-,17,CASSLGHTGTGGNEQFF,TGCGCCAGCAGCCTGGGACACACCGGGACCGGGGGCAATGAGCAGTTCTTC
-,TRBV29-1,TRBJ1-2,-,12,CSARTANYGYTF,TGCAGCGCCCGGACAGCTAACTATGGCTACACCTTC
few,TRBV9,TRBJ1-4,-,14,CASSVAATNEKLFF,TGTGCCAGCAGCGTAGCCGCAACTAATGAAAAACTGTTTTTT
-,TRBV5-1,TRBJ1-1,TRBD1,14,CASSTGQGNTEAFF,TGCGCCAGCAGCACGGGACAGGGGAACACTGAAGCTTTCTTT
few,TRBV5-1,TRBJ2-6,-,17,CASNRGTASSGANVLTF,TGCGCCAGCAACCGGGGGACCGCCAGCTCTGGGGCCAACGTCCTGACTTTC
-,TRBV19,TRBJ1-2,TRBD1,14,CASSTAPGGRGYTF,TGTGCCAGTAGTACCGCCCCAGGGGGCCGAGGCTACACCTTC
-,TRBV4-1,TRBJ2-1,TRBD1,15,CASSHPRQGGNEQFF,TGCGCCAGCAGCCACCCCCGACAGGGGGGTAATGAGCAGTTCTTC
-,TRBV6-1,TRBJ1-2,-,15,CASSGTVEVSGGYTF,TGTGCCAGCAGTGGGACAGTAGAGGTCTCTGGTGGCTACACCTTC
-,TRBV10-3,TRBJ1-2,-,16,CAISESTQWGGYGYTF,TGTGCCATCAGTGAGTCGACTCAATGGGGAGGGTATGGCTACACCTTC
-,TRBV27,TRBJ1-2,TRBD1,14,CASSLSRQGGGYTF,TGTGCCAGCAGTTTATCCCGACAGGGAGGCGGCTACACCTTC
many,TRBV6-1,TRBJ1-2,-,13,CASSESGLRSYTF,TGTGCCAGCAGTGAGTCGGGACTCCGATCCTACACCTTC
-,TRBV15,TRBJ2-7,TRBD1,15,CATSRDRDSNYEQYF,TGTGCCACCAGCAGAGACAGGGACAGTAACTACGAGCAGTACTTC
-,TRBV7-9,TRBJ2-2,TRBD2,14,CASSQGLAAGELFF,TGTGCCAGCAGCCAGGGACTAGCGGCCGGGGAGCTGTTTTTT
-,TRBV5-1,TRBJ2-7,TRBD2,16,CASSLGASGRGNEQYF,TGCGCCAGCAGCTTGGGAGCTAGCGGGAGGGGTAACGAGCAGTACTTC
-,TRBV7-3,TRBJ2-7,TRBD1,14,CASSLRDRPYEQYF,TGTGCCAGCAGCTTAAGGGACAGGCCCTACGAGCAGTACTTC
few,TRBV4-3,TRBJ2-2,TRBD1,15,CASRPGQVDPGELFF,TGCGCCAGCAGACCAGGACAGGTTGATCCCGGGGAGCTGTTTTTT
-,TRBV7-8,TRBJ1-6,TRBD1,15,CASSLQGANNSPLHF,TGTGCCAGCAGCTTACAGGGGGCAAATAATTCACCCCTCCACTTT
-,TRBV7-8,TRBJ2-7,-,14,CASSLGHAVDEQYF,TGTGCCAGCAGCTTAGGGCACGCGGTCGACGAGCAGTACTTC
-,TRBV6-5,TRBJ1-6,-,14,CASTIRRYNSPLHF,TGTGCCAGCACCATACGGCGGTACAATTCACCCCTCCACTTT
-,TRBV6-6,TRBJ1-1,-,13,CASSPMRGTEAFF,TGTGCCAGCAGCCCCATGCGGGGGACTGAAGCTTTCTTT
-,TRBV25-1,TRBJ2-3,-,15,CASSGLQASTDTQYF,TGTGCCAGCAGTGGTCTACAGGCAAGCACAGATACGCAGTATTTT
-,TRBV28,TRBJ1-6,-,13,CASSVRINSPLHF,TGTGCCAGCAGTGTCAGGATTAATTCACCCCTCCACTTT
-,TRBV16,TRBJ2-3,-,15,CASSQAAGRTDTQYF,TGTGCCAGCAGCCAGGCGGCAGGGAGAACGGATACGCAGTATTTT
-,TRBV7-9,TRBJ1-2,-,15,CASSDRDKFIYGYTF,TGTGCCAGCAGCGACCGGGACAAGTTTATTTATGGCTACACCTTC
-,TRBV6-6,TRBJ1-5,TRBD1,16,CASSYPTGAGNQPQHF,TGTGCCAGCAGTTACCCGACAGGGGCGGGCAATCAGCCCCAGCATTTT
few,TRBV15,TRBJ1-4,-,15,CATSDSAVVDEKLFF,TGTGCCACCAGCGATTCGGCTGTAGTCGATGAAAAACTGTTTTTT
-,TRBV21-1,TRBJ2-6,-,21,CASSNGYYGGRTGPGANVLTF,TGTGCCAGCAGCAATGGATACTACGGCGGCAGGACAGGCCCTGGGGCCAACGTCCTGACTTTC
once,TRBV19,TRBJ1-5,-,15,CASSVGGVSNQPQHF,TGTGCCAGTAGTGTAGGAGGGGTGAGCAATCAGCCCCAGCATTTT
-,TRBV19,TRBJ2-2,-,12,CASSEYTGELFF,TGTGCCAGTAGTGAGTACACCGGGGAGCTGTTTTTT
-,TRBV30,TRBJ1-5,-,14,CAWSVKGGNQPQHF,TGTGCCTGGAGTGTAAAAGGTGGCAATCAGCCCCAGCATTTT
once,TRBV6-1,TRBJ2-1,TRBD2,14,CASTSGGGSNEQFF,TGTGCCAGCACCTCCGGCGGGGGGAGCAATGAGCAGTTCTTC
-,TRBV29-1,TRBJ2-2,-,13,CSVVLQRTGELFF,TGCAGCGTTGTTCTACAGCGCACCGGGGAGCTGTTTTTT